One and the same sample provided the 8 T cell receptor beta chains below, sequenced in a study of blood T cell repertoires in COVID-19. Produced via immunoSEQ multiplex PCR; TCRdb's table is partial and in-frame only. The sample contains around 260,000 clones, around 92% of which appear only once. Material: peripheral blood. The receptor set was obtained from a young adult with COVID-19, enrolled during active disease.

This clone came up once. This chain links TRBV4-1 with TRBJ1-2, with a weak D call TRBD1 (6 bases). Germline loops: CDR1 MGHRA, CDR2 YSYEKL. Trimming pared 0 bases from V and 5 bases from J, leaving 16 bases between. The CDR3 has 16 residues. The DNA of the CDR3 is TGCGCCAGCAGCCAAGATATTGCAGGGGCAACGTATGGCTACACCTTC. This translates into CASSQDIAGATYGYTF.

The chain links TRBV2 to TRBJ2-5, with a possible D match to TRBD1 (7 bases). Germline V gene sequence: CDR1 SNHLY, CDR2 FYNNEI. The length of the CDR3 is 14 residues. V lost 3 bases to trimming and J lost 1 base, with 9 bases between them. The CDR3: CASSDQGGQETQYF. The CDR3, as DNA: TGTGCCAGCAGTGACCAGGGGGGCCAAGAGACCCAGTACTTC.

The rearrangement uses TRBV7-2 and TRBJ1-4, with 11 positions matching TRBD1. V shed 5 bases and J 2 bases; nucleotides not matched to a gene: 4. From germline, CDR1 is SGHTA and CDR2 FQGNSA. The CDR3 has 16 amino acids. CDR3 region: CASSHGTGGTNEKLFF. CDR3 DNA: TGTGCCAGCAGCCACGGGACAGGGGGGACTAATGAAAAACTGTTTTTT.

This chain joins TRBV9 and TRBJ2-3, with TRBD2 as a possible D gene (6 bases). The V end lost 3 bases, the J end lost 3 bases, and 11 bases lay between the germline ends. This CDR3 region has 14 residues. Looked up from germline, CDR1 is SGDLS and CDR2 is YYNGEE. Here the CDR3 DNA reads TGTGCCAGCAGCGGCGGGGTCGTGACAGATACGCAGTATTTT. As protein: CASSGGVVTDTQYF. The entire variable domain, with the rest obtained from reference TRBV9 and TRBJ2-3, is as follows: DSGVTQTPKHLITATGQRVTLRCSPRSGDLSVYWYQQSLDQGLQFLIQYYNGEERAKGNILERFSAQQFPDLHSELNLSSLELGDSALYFCASSGGVVTDTQYFGPGTRLTVL.

The chain uses TRBV20-1 and TRBJ2-2; weak D call: TRBD1 (5 bases). V lost 3 bases and J 6 bases, leaving 8 bases between the germline ends. CDR3 length: 12 amino acids. The germline gives CDR1 DFQATT, CDR2 SNEGSKA (reference sequence). CDR3 region: CSASEQAGELFF. CDR3 DNA sequence: TGCAGTGCTAGTGAACAGGCCGGGGAGCTGTTTTTT.

The chain joins TRBV10-3 to TRBJ1-2; 9 bases are shared with TRBD1. This CDR3 has 16 amino acids. CDR1 and CDR2 (germline): ENHRY, SYGVKD. After removal of 5 bases from V and 2 bases from J, the junction contained 9 bases not matched to a gene. The CDR3 loop is CAISWGGQGGNYGYTF. CDR3 nucleotide sequence: TGTGCCATCAGTTGGGGGGGACAGGGCGGCAACTATGGCTACACCTTC.

This clone was found a few times. The rearrangement joins TRBV4-1 to TRBJ2-7; TRBD2 matches 11 bases. J was trimmed by 3 bases and V by 4 bases; bases with no gene match: 5. The CDR3 runs to 15 residues. Germline CDR1 and CDR2: MGHRA and YSYEKL. CDR3 DNA: TGCGCCAGCAGCCCCTCCGGGACTAGCGGCTACGAGCAGTACTTC. Translation gives CASSPSGTSGYEQYF.

The gene calls are TRBV25-1 and TRBJ1-1; 7 nucleotides agree with TRBD1. V shed 5 bases and J 1 base; nucleotides not matched to a gene: 7. Germline V gene data show CDR1 as MGHDK and CDR2 as SYGVNS. The CDR3 length is 15 residues. CDR3 in amino acids: CASSNRDSENTEAFF. CDR3 in DNA: TGTGCCAGCAGTAACCGGGACAGTGAGAACACTGAAGCTTTCTTT.